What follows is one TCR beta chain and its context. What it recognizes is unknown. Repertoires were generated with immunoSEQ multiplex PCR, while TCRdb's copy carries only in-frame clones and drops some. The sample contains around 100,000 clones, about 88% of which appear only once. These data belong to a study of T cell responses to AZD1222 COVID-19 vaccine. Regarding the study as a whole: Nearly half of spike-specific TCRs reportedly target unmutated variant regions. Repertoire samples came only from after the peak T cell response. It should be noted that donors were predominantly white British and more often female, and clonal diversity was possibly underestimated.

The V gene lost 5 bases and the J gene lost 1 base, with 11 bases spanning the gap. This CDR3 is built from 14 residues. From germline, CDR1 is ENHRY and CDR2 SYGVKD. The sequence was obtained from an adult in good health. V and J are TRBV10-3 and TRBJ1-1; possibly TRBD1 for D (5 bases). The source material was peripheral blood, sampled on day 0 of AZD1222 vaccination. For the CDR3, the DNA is TGTGCCATCAGTCAATCAGGGTCGAACACTGAAGCTTTCTTT. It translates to CAISQSGSNTEAFF.